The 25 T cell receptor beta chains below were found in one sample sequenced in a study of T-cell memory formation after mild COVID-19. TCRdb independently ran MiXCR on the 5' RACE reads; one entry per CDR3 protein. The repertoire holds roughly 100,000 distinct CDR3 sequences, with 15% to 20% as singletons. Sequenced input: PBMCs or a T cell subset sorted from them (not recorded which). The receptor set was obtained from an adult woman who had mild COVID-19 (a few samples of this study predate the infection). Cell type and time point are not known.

CDR3 residues: CASSSRRDSNTEAFF. The CDR3 nucleotides read TGTGCCAGCAGCTCCCGTAGGGACAGTAACACTGAAGCTTTCTTT. The rearrangement joins TRBV4-2 to TRBJ1-1; TRBD1 matches at 7 bases. The CDR3 length is 15 residues. CDR1 is LGHNA and CDR2 is YNFKEQ in the germline V gene. The V and J ends lost 5 bases and 2 bases, in that order; junction bases with no gene match: 8.

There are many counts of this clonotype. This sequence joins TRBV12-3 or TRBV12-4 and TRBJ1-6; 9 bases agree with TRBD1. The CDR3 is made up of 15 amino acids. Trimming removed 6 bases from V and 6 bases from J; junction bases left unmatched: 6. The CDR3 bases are TGTGCCAGCAGCCGCCCGGGACAGGGTAATTCACCCCTCCACTTT. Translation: CASSRPGQGNSPLHF.

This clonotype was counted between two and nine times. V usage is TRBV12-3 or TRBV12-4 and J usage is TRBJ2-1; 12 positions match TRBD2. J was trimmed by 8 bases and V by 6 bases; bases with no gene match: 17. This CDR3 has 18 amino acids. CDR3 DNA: TGTGCCAGCAGCGCGCTAGCGGGAGGGGTGGGGCCTTATGATGAGCAGTTCTTC. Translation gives CASSALAGGVGPYDEQFF.

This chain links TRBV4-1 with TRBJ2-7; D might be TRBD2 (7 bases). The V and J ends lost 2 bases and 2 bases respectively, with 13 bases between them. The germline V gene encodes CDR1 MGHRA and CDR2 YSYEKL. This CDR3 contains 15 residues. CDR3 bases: TGCGCCAGCAGCCAACTCGGAGGGGGGGCCTACGAGCAGTACTTC. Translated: CASSQLGGGAYEQYF.

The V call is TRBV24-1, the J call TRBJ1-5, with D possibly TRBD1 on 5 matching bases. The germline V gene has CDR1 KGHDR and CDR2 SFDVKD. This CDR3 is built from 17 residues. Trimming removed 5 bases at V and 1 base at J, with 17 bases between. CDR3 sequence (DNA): TGTGCCACCAGTGCGAATCAGGGAGTCGGGAGCAATCAGCCCCAGCATTTT. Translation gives CATSANQGVGSNQPQHF.

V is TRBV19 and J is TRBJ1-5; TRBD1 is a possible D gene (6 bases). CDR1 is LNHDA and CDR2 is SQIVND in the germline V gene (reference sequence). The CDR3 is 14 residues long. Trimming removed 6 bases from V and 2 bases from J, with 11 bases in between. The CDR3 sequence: CASSPYRGNQPQHF. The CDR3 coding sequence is TGTGCCAGTAGCCCCTACAGGGGCAATCAGCCCCAGCATTTT.

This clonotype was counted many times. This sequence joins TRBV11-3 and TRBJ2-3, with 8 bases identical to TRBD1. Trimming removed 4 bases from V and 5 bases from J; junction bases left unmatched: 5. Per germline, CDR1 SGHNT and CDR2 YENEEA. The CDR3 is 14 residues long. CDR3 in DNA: TGTGCCAGCAGCTCCCGGACAGGGATAGATACGCAGTATTTT. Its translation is CASSSRTGIDTQYF.

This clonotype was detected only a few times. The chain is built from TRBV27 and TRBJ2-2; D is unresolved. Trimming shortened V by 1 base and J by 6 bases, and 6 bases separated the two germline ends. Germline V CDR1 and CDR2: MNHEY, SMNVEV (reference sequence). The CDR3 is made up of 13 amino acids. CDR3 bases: TGTGCCAGCAGTTTATTTGGCTCCGGGGAGCTGTTTTTT. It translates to CASSLFGSGELFF.

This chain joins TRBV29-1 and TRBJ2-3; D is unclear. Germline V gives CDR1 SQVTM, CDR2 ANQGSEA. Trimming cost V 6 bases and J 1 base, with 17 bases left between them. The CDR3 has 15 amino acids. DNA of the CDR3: TGCAGCGTCACTCCCCGAGACACCGGCACAGATACGCAGTATTTT. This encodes CSVTPRDTGTDTQYF.

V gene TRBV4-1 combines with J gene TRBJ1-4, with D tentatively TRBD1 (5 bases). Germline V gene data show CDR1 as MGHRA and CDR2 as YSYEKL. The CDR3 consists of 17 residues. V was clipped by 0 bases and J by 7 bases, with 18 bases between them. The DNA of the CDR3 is TGCGCCAGCAGCCAAGAATTGAGTCCGGGGGAGGGTGAAAAACTGTTTTTT. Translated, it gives CASSQELSPGEGEKLFF.

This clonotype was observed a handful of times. CDR3 loop: CASTKPGTVPHDEQFF. The DNA for the CDR3 is TGTGCCAGCACTAAACCGGGGACCGTTCCGCACGATGAGCAGTTCTTC. The chain uses TRBV7-2 and TRBJ2-1; D may be TRBD1 or TRBD2 (5 bases each). Trimming left V 7 bases short and J 8 bases short, with 24 bases between. The CDR3 spans 16 residues. Germline CDR1 reads SGHTA; CDR2 reads FQGNSA.

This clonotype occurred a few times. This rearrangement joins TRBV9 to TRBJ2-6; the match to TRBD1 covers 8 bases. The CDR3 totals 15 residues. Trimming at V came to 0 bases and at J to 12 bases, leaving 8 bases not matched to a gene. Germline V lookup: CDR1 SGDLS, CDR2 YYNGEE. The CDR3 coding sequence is TGTGCCAGCAGCGTAGGATGGACAGGGTCCACCGTCCTGACTTTC. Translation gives CASSVGWTGSTVLTF.

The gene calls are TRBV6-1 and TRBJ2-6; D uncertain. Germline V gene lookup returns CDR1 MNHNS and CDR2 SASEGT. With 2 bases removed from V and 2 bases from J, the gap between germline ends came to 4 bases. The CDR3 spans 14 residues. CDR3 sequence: CASSEFTGANVLTF. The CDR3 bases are TGTGCCAGCAGTGAATTCACTGGGGCCAACGTCCTGACTTTC.

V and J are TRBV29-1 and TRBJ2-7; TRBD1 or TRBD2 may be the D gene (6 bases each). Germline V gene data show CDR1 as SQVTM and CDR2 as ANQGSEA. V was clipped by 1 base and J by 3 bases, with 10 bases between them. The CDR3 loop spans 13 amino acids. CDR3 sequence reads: CSVEAGANYEQYF. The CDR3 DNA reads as TGCAGCGTTGAAGCGGGGGCCAACTACGAGCAGTACTTC.

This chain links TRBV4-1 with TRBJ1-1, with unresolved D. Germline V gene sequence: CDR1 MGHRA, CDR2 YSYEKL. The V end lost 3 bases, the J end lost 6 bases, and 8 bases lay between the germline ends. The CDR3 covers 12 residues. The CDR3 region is CASSQPAPEAFF. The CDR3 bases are TGCGCCAGCAGCCAGCCGGCCCCTGAAGCTTTCTTT.

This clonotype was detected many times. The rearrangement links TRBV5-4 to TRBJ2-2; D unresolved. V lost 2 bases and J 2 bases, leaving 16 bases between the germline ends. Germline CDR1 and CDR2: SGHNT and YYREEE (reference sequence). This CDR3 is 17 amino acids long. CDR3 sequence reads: CASSFKAGKGNTGELFF. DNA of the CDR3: TGTGCCAGCAGCTTTAAGGCCGGCAAGGGAAACACCGGGGAGCTGTTTTTT.

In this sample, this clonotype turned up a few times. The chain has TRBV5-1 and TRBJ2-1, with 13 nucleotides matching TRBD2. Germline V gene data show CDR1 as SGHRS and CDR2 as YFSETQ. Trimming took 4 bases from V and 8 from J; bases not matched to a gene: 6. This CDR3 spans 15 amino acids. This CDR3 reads CASSHTSGREDEQFF. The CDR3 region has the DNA TGCGCCAGCAGCCACACTAGCGGGAGGGAGGATGAGCAGTTCTTC.

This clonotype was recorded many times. The CDR3 DNA sequence: TGTGCCAGCAGCTCCCCAGGACAGGGGCGCAATGAGCAGTTCTTC. Residues: CASSSPGQGRNEQFF. This chain connects TRBV7-6 to TRBJ2-1; 9 bases match TRBD1. Per germline, CDR1 SGHVS and CDR2 FNYEAQ. Trimming cost V 4 bases and J 6 bases; bases outside gene matches: 7. The CDR3 runs 15 residues.

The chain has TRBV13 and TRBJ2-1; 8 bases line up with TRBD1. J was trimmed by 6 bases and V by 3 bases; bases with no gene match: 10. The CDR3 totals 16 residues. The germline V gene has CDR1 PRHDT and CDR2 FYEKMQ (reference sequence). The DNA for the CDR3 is TGTGCCAGCAGCTTGGAGGGGACAGGCAGTAGCAATGAGCAGTTCTTC. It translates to CASSLEGTGSSNEQFF.

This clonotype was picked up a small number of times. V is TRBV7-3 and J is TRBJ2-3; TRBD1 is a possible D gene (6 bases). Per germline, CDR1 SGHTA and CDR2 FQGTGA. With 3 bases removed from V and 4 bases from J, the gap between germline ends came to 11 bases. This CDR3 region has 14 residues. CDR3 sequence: CASSFAGVADTQYF. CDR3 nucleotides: TGTGCCAGCAGCTTTGCAGGGGTAGCAGATACGCAGTATTTT.

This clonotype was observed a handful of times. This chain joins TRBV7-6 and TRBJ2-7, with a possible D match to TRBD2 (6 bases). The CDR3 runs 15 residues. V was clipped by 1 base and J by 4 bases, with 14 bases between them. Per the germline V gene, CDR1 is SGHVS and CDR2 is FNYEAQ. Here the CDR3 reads CASSLGGSGGYEQYF. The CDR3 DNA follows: TGTGCCAGCAGCTTAGGGGGTTCCGGGGGTTACGAGCAGTACTTC.

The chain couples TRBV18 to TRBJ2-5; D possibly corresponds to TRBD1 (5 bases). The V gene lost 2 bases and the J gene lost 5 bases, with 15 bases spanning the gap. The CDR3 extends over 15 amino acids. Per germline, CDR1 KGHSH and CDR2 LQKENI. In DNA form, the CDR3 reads TGTGCCAGCTCACCAGACTTGCAGGGTTCGGAGACCCAGTACTTC. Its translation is CASSPDLQGSETQYF.

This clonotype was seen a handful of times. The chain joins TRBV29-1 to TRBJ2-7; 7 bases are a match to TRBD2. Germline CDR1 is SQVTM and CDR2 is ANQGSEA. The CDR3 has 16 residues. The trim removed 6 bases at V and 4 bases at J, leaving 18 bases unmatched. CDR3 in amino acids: CSVTGNPLAGVYEQYF. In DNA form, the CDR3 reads TGCAGCGTCACGGGAAACCCTCTCGCGGGGGTTTACGAGCAGTACTTC.

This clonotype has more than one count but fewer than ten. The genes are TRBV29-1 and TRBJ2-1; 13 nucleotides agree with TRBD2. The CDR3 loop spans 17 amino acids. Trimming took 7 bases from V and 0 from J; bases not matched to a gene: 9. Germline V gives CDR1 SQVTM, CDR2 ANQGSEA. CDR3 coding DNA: TGCAGCGGGAGCGGAGGGACTAGCGGGATCTCCTACAATGAGCAGTTCTTC. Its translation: CSGSGGTSGISYNEQFF.

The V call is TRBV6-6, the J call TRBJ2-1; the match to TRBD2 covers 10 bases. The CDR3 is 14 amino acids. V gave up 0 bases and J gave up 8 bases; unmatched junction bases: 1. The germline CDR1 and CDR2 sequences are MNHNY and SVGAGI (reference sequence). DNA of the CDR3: TGTGCCAGCAGTTACTCGGGGACTAGCGATGAGCAGTTCTTC. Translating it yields CASSYSGTSDEQFF.